The 18 T cell receptor beta chains below all came from one sample that was sequenced in a study of T-cell reconstitution after alpha-beta-depleted transplantation in children. The authors prepared the TCRbeta library with unique molecular identifiers. MiXCR, applied by TCRdb to the PCR reads, yields one record per CDR3 protein. The sample holds hundreds of thousands of distinct CDR3 sequences; about 16% are singletons and the top ten take just under 30%. This material consisted of PBMCs, mostly from graft donor cells, taken 360 days after TCRalphabeta/CD19-depleted stem cell transplant. The receptors were gathered from a boy under two years old who had a stem cell transplant for Wiskott-Aldrich syndrome, so the T cells may come from the graft donor.

This clonotype was found a few times. The chain is built from TRBV29-1 and TRBJ2-7, with D perhaps matching TRBD2 (5 bases). V was pared by 8 bases and J by 0 bases, with 14 bases between. Germline V gene data show CDR1 as SQVTM and CDR2 as ANQGSEA. The CDR3 loop spans 13 amino acids. The CDR3, as DNA: TGCAGCTTTTTGAGCGGCCTCTCCTACGAGCAGTACTTC. The encoded protein is CSFLSGLSYEQYF.

The chain uses TRBV27 and TRBJ1-5, with 7 bases lining up with TRBD1. Germline trimming cut 4 bases from V and 4 bases from J; bases unmatched to any gene: 7. CDR3 length equals 15 residues. Per germline, CDR1 MNHEY and CDR2 SMNVEV (reference sequence). CDR3 in amino acids: CASSSHRGSNQPQHF. The CDR3 region has the DNA TGTGCCAGCAGTTCCCACAGGGGAAGTAATCAGCCCCAGCATTTT.

The chain uses TRBV12-3 or TRBV12-4 and TRBJ1-1; 8 bases agree with TRBD1. The J segment lost 1 base and the V segment lost 1 base, leaving 2 bases of the junction unmatched. This CDR3 spans 15 amino acids. CDR3 coding DNA: TGTGCCAGCAGTTTAGGGACAGGGACGAACACTGAAGCTTTCTTT. Its translation: CASSLGTGTNTEAFF.

The gene calls are TRBV7-2 and TRBJ2-7; TRBD1 might be the D (6 bases). This CDR3 contains 16 residues. Germline V CDR1 and CDR2: SGHTA, FQGNSA. V gave up 2 bases and J gave up 5 bases, with 19 bases separating them. The CDR3 DNA sequence: TGTGCCAGCAGCTTATCAGGGAGAGGGAAGGGGGACGAGCAGTACTTC. Translating gives CASSLSGRGKGDEQYF.

A few counts support this clonotype. The rearrangement uses TRBV9 and TRBJ2-7, with 9 bases matching TRBD1. This CDR3 contains 16 residues. Germline-derived CDR1 and CDR2 are SGDLS and YYNGEE. V was clipped by 0 bases and J by 2 bases; unmatched bases: 6. CDR3 sequence reads: CASSVGGGTGPYEQYF. CDR3 coding DNA: TGTGCCAGCAGCGTAGGTGGCGGGACAGGGCCCTACGAGCAGTACTTC.

This clonotype was seen a handful of times. The chain carries TRBV12-3 or TRBV12-4 and TRBJ1-2, with TRBD1 as a possible D gene (6 bases). The CDR3 has 15 residues. V was trimmed by 3 bases and J by 2 bases, leaving 13 bases between them. The CDR3 nucleotides are TGTGCCAGCAGTTTGAGTCACAGGGTCAACTATGGCTACACCTTC. This gives the protein CASSLSHRVNYGYTF.

The chain is built from TRBV7-9 and TRBJ2-7, with D perhaps matching TRBD1 or TRBD2 (5 bases each). The V gene lost 6 bases and the J gene lost 6 bases, with 12 bases spanning the gap. Per germline, CDR1 SEHNR and CDR2 FQNEAQ (reference sequence). The CDR3 runs to 12 residues. The CDR3, as DNA: TGTGCCAGCAGGTCTCCTGGGGGCGAGCAGTACTTC. Translated: CASRSPGGEQYF. The full variable domain, its missing parts supplied by reference TRBV7-9 and TRBJ2-7, is DTGVSQNPRHKITKRGQNVTFRCDPISEHNRLYWYRQTLGQGPEFLTYFQNEAQLEKSRLLSDRFSAERPKGSFSTLEIQRTEQGDSAMYLCASRSPGGEQYFGPGTRLTVT.

J is TRBJ2-7 and V is TRBV14, with D possibly matching TRBD2 (6 bases). Germline CDR1 and CDR2: SGHDN and FVKESK. With 1 base removed from V and 5 bases from J, the gap between germline ends came to 9 bases. This CDR3 is 13 amino acids long. The chain's CDR3 is CASSQGGVNEQYF. CDR3 DNA sequence: TGTGCCAGCAGCCAAGGGGGGGTCAACGAGCAGTACTTC.

The chain employs TRBV29-1 and TRBJ2-7; 8 bases are a match to TRBD1. Germline V gives CDR1 SQVTM, CDR2 ANQGSEA. There are 16 residues in the CDR3. V lost 5 bases to trimming and J lost 0 bases; unmatched junction nucleotides: 12. CDR3 in amino acids: CSVRKTGANPSYEQYF. The DNA for the CDR3 is TGCAGCGTTAGGAAGACAGGGGCGAACCCCTCCTACGAGCAGTACTTC.

This clonotype has just a few counts. The chain recombines TRBV25-1 with TRBJ2-7, with 8 bases aligning to TRBD1. The germline V gene encodes CDR1 MGHDK and CDR2 SYGVNS. V was clipped by 5 bases and J by 7 bases; unmatched bases: 7. The CDR3 has 13 residues. CDR3 coding DNA: TGTGCCAGCAGTAACAGGGGGTCAGGGGAGCAGTACTTC. This codes for CASSNRGSGEQYF.

The chain carries TRBV3-1 and TRBJ2-2; no reliable D call. This CDR3 comprises 13 residues. Per the germline V gene, CDR1 is LGHDT and CDR2 is YNNKEL (reference sequence). The ends were cut back, 0 bases at V and 9 bases at J, with 8 bases in the middle. CDR3 DNA sequence: TGTGCCAGCAGCCAAGAGCCCGGGCGGGAGCTGTTTTTT. Translated, it gives CASSQEPGRELFF. The variable domain in full, completed from reference TRBV3-1 and TRBJ2-2, reads DTAVSQTPKYLVTQMGNDKSIKCEQNLGHDTMYWYKQDSKKFLKIMFSYNNKELIINETVPNRFSPKSPDKAHLNLHINSLELGDSAVYFCASSQEPGRELFFGEGSRLTVL.

V is TRBV4-1 and J is TRBJ1-2; the D is unclear. The CDR3 runs 14 residues. V lost 0 bases, J lost 7 bases, and 12 bases lay in between. Germline V gives CDR1 MGHRA, CDR2 YSYEKL. The CDR3 here is CASSQDEYTAGYTF. CDR3 DNA: TGCGCCAGCAGCCAAGATGAGTACACAGCTGGCTACACCTTC.

The sample holds a few counts of this clonotype. The rearrangement joins TRBV29-1 to TRBJ2-4; 10 bases align to TRBD2. V dropped 2 bases and J dropped 0; count of bases not matched to a gene: 16. Germline V gives CDR1 SQVTM, CDR2 ANQGSEA. This CDR3 has 20 residues. The CDR3 protein is CSVEYPRLAGVSLAKNIQYF. In DNA form, the CDR3 reads TGCAGCGTTGAATACCCCCGGCTAGCGGGAGTCTCTCTAGCCAAAAACATTCAGTACTTC.

This clonotype has only a few counts. The chain recombines TRBV9 with TRBJ2-1, with 10 bases lining up with TRBD2. This CDR3 is 16 amino acids long. V shed 3 bases and J 0 bases; nucleotides not matched to a gene: 3. CDR1 is SGDLS, CDR2 YYNGEE, per germline. The CDR3: CASSASGRVSYNEQFF. The CDR3 DNA sequence: TGTGCCAGCAGCGCTAGCGGGAGAGTCTCCTACAATGAGCAGTTCTTC.

The table lists this clonotype with a few counts. The rearrangement uses TRBV5-1 and TRBJ2-7; D possibly uses TRBD1 or TRBD2 (5 bases each). The CDR3 consists of 16 residues. Germline V gives CDR1 SGHRS, CDR2 YFSETQ. V was shortened by 4 bases and J by 0 bases, with 17 bases between the two germline ends. The CDR3 nucleotides read TGCGCCAGCAGCATAGGGACCGTCGATAGCTCCTACGAGCAGTACTTC. Translation: CASSIGTVDSSYEQYF.

V usage is TRBV5-1 and J usage is TRBJ2-1, with 8 bases that match TRBD2. The CDR3 totals 11 residues. CDR1 SGHRS and CDR2 YFSETQ come from the germline V gene. V lost 6 bases to trimming and J lost 11 bases; unmatched junction nucleotides: 4. In DNA form, the CDR3 reads TGCGCCAGCACCCTAGCGGGCCAGCAGTTCTTC. This gives the protein CASTLAGQQFF.

This chain uses TRBV10-2 with TRBJ2-7, with D possibly TRBD2 on 7 matching bases. The CDR3 extends over 14 amino acids. CDR1 and CDR2 from the germline V gene are WSHSY and SAAADI. V lost 7 bases, J lost 5 bases, and 18 bases lay in between. The CDR3 region has the DNA TGCGCCAGCACCCATGAGAGGGGGGGGAACGAGCAGTACTTC. Translating gives CASTHERGGNEQYF.

This clonotype showed up just a few times. The chain has TRBV7-6 and TRBJ2-7, with 8 bases aligning to TRBD1. CDR3 length: 13 amino acids. From germline, CDR1 is SGHVS and CDR2 FNYEAQ. J was trimmed by 10 bases and V by 1 base; bases with no gene match: 6. CDR3 nucleotides: TGTGCCAGCAGCTTAGAGGACAGGGCTCTTCAGTACTTC. Translating it yields CASSLEDRALQYF.